What follows are 13 T cell receptor beta chains derived from one specimen sequenced in a study of blood T cell repertoires in COVID-19. The table came from immunoSEQ multiplex PCR; TCRdb's copy has only in-frame clones and leaves some out. The table lists some 82,000 clones, about 83% of them singletons. Sequences were obtained from peripheral blood. Source of these receptors: a man at least 80 years old with active or convalescent COVID-19.

The chain is built from TRBV6-5 and TRBJ1-1; the D is unclear. The ends were cut back, 3 bases at V and 0 bases at J, with 8 bases in the middle. The CDR3 covers 14 residues. Germline V lookup: CDR1 MNHEY, CDR2 SVGAGI. The CDR3 here is CASSYVQMNTEAFF. Here the CDR3 DNA reads TGTGCCAGCAGTTATGTACAGATGAACACTGAAGCTTTCTTT.

V and J are TRBV29-1 and TRBJ2-7, with TRBD1 as a possible D gene (6 bases). This CDR3 has 14 residues. V was shortened by 6 bases and J by 3 bases, with 18 bases between the two germline ends. The V gene's germline CDR1 is SQVTM and CDR2 ANQGSEA. CDR3 protein: CSVGVQGIRYEQYF. The DNA of the CDR3 is TGCAGCGTCGGCGTACAGGGAATCCGCTACGAGCAGTACTTC.

This chain connects TRBV29-1 to TRBJ2-5; TRBD2 matches 9 bases. The CDR3 extends over 16 amino acids. Losses at the gene ends were 4 bases for V and 4 bases for J; bases not matched to a gene: 13. CDR1 and CDR2 (germline): SQVTM, ANQGSEA. The CDR3 region is CSVGAGGRAGGETQYF. The DNA for the CDR3 is TGCAGCGTTGGGGCAGGCGGGAGGGCCGGCGGAGAGACCCAGTACTTC.

V usage is TRBV6-5 and J usage is TRBJ1-6; 8 bases map to TRBD1. Germline CDR1 is MNHEY and CDR2 is SVGAGI. The CDR3 length is 15 residues. V was clipped by 6 bases and J by 7 bases; unmatched bases: 8. CDR3 residues: CASRRTGFLNSPLHF. The CDR3 region has the DNA TGTGCCAGCAGGCGGACAGGGTTTTTGAATTCACCCCTCCACTTT.

This rearrangement joins TRBV6-5 to TRBJ1-2; tentative D call: TRBD1 (6 bases). Trimming took off 4 bases at V and 4 bases at J, with 13 bases between the two ends. Germline CDR1 MNHEY, CDR2 SVGAGI. The CDR3 is made up of 14 amino acids. CDR3 region: CASSWDTGGYGYTF. The CDR3 nucleotides read TGTGCCAGCAGTTGGGACACCGGCGGCTATGGCTACACCTTC.

The rearrangement uses TRBV29-1 and TRBJ1-4, with D unclear. The V end was cut by 2 bases, the J end by 8 bases, with 6 bases between. The CDR3 is 11 residues long. CDR1 and CDR2 from the germline V gene are SQVTM and ANQGSEA. The CDR3 here is CSVESGEKLFF. CDR3 in DNA: TGCAGCGTTGAATCGGGGGAAAAACTGTTTTTT.

The rearrangement joins TRBV14 to TRBJ2-3, with D uncertain. Germline CDR1 and CDR2: SGHDN and FVKESK. The CDR3 contains 13 residues. Trimming left V 2 bases short and J 0 bases short, with 3 bases between. The CDR3 sequence: CASSQPSTDTQYF. The CDR3 DNA reads as TGTGCCAGCAGCCAACCTAGCACAGATACGCAGTATTTT.

The rearrangement links TRBV7-6 to TRBJ2-5, with TRBD2 identical over 11 bases. CDR1 is SGHVS and CDR2 is FNYEAQ in the germline V gene. The CDR3 has 17 residues. V lost 3 bases and J lost 5; bases outside the gene matches: 11. Written as DNA, the CDR3 is TGTGCCAGCAGCTTGGGGTTAACGGGACTAGCGGTGGAGACCCAGTACTTC. It specifies CASSLGLTGLAVETQYF.

The rearrangement links TRBV28 to TRBJ1-2; maybe TRBD1 (6 bases). This CDR3 has 16 amino acids. V was shortened by 3 bases and J by 5 bases, with 19 bases between the two germline ends. Germline lookup yields CDR1 MDHEN and CDR2 SYDVKM. This CDR3 is CASSLPPYRALYGYTF. In DNA, the CDR3 is TGTGCCAGCAGTTTGCCCCCTTACAGGGCCCTATATGGCTACACCTTC.

This chain connects TRBV28 to TRBJ1-3; the D is unclear. CDR3 length equals 15 residues. Trimming removed 7 bases from V and 0 bases from J, with 13 bases in between. The germline V gene encodes CDR1 MDHEN and CDR2 SYDVKM. CDR3 in DNA: TGTGCCAGCACTCCCCCTGAGAGCTCTGGAAACACCATATATTTT. It codes for CASTPPESSGNTIYF.

The chain links TRBV6-5 to TRBJ1-5; 11 bases map to TRBD1. After removal of 6 bases from V and 6 bases from J, the junction contained 7 bases not matched to a gene. Germline values: CDR1 MNHEY, CDR2 SVGAGI. CDR3 length: 15 residues. The CDR3 DNA reads as TGTGCCAGCAGCCGAGGACAGGGGGCAATTCAGCCCCAGCATTTT. The encoded protein is CASSRGQGAIQPQHF.

This clone appeared once. The chain carries TRBV12-3 or TRBV12-4 and TRBJ1-1; a possible D gene is TRBD1 (5 bases). The CDR3 is made up of 13 amino acids. Trimming stripped 3 bases from V and 1 base from J, with 6 bases between. In DNA, the CDR3 is TGTGCCAGCAGTTTGCAGGGGAACACTGAAGCTTTCTTT. It encodes CASSLQGNTEAFF.

This clone was detected once. V is TRBV11-2 and J is TRBJ2-2; 7 nucleotides align to TRBD2. Germline V gives CDR1 SGHAT, CDR2 FQNNGV. The CDR3 spans 17 residues. Losses at the gene ends were 6 bases for V and 2 bases for J; bases not matched to a gene: 12. The CDR3 loop reads CASRSQPGLTNTGELFF. Written as DNA, the CDR3 is TGTGCCAGCAGGTCGCAGCCGGGACTAACTAACACCGGGGAGCTGTTTTTT.